A selection of T cell receptor beta chains follows, all from one sample in a study of blood T cell repertoires in COVID-19. Here immunoSEQ multiplex PCR was the method, and the copy in TCRdb shows in-frame clones only, minus some. The repertoire has about 150,000 clones, 70% to 85% of them found once; the top ten carry under 20%. What was sequenced was PBMCs or T cells enriched from blood (not recorded which). These receptors were taken from a woman aged 65 to 85 in a cohort exposed to, infected with or recovered from COVID-19 (not recorded which). The CDR3 runs from the conserved cysteine through the conserved F or W. The order of the fields is D gene, J gene, clone size, V gene, CDR3 protein, CDR3 DNA. A D gene is named only where the DNA matches it firmly. Clone sizes are given selectively: once, few, many, or a class where the clone is expanded.

TRBD1,TRBJ2-3,.,TRBV5-6,CASSRGQGARDTQYF,TGTGCCAGCAGCCGTGGACAGGGGGCGCGAGATACGCAGTATTTT
TRBD2,TRBJ2-1,.,TRBV7-7,CASSPQPGGIHEQFF,TGTGCTAGCAGCCCCCAGCCGGGAGGCATCCATGAGCAGTTCTTC
.,TRBJ2-1,.,TRBV20-1,CSASSRIGRTSYNEQFF,TGCAGTGCTAGTTCAAGAATCGGGAGAACCTCCTACAATGAGCAGTTCTTC
.,TRBJ2-1,.,TRBV28,CASSFEDEQFF,TGTGCCAGCAGTTTTGAGGATGAGCAGTTCTTC
TRBD2,TRBJ2-7,.,TRBV9,CASSSRETPVEQYF,TGTGCCAGCAGCTCGCGGGAGACCCCTGTCGAGCAGTACTTC
.,TRBJ1-6,.,TRBV7-3,CASSRGGYNSPLHF,TGTGCCAGCAGCCGGGGAGGGTATAATTCACCCCTCCACTTT
TRBD1,TRBJ2-1,.,TRBV27,CASSKRQGFDEQFF,TGTGCCAGCAGTAAAAGACAGGGTTTCGATGAGCAGTTCTTC
.,TRBJ2-6,.,TRBV29-1,CSVEGGGGANVLTF,TGCAGCGTTGAGGGGGGAGGAGGGGCCAACGTCCTGACTTTC
TRBD2,TRBJ2-7,.,TRBV4-1,CASSQTITSGKYF,TGCGCCAGCAGCCAAACGATAACTAGCGGGAAGTACTTC
TRBD1,TRBJ2-5,.,TRBV5-6,CASSLWTGSKSETQYF,TGTGCCAGCAGCCTGTGGACAGGGTCGAAATCGGAGACCCAGTACTTC
TRBD2,TRBJ2-4,.,TRBV5-4,CASSLLGRKNIQYF,TGTGCCAGCAGCTTGCTCGGGAGGAAAAACATTCAGTACTTC
TRBD2,TRBJ2-1,.,TRBV4-2,CASSQDRAGGGIYEQFF,TGTGCCAGCAGCCAAGATAGGGCGGGAGGAGGGATCTATGAGCAGTTCTTC
TRBD2,TRBJ2-1,.,TRBV6-5,CASSTGLAGYNEQFF,TGTGCCAGCAGTACTGGACTAGCGGGATACAATGAGCAGTTCTTC
.,TRBJ1-2,.,TRBV4-1,CASSQVSGGPYGYTF,TGCGCCAGCAGCCAAGTCTCGGGGGGGCCCTATGGCTACACCTTC
TRBD2,TRBJ2-1,once,TRBV28,CASSLEILAGGRGEQFF,TGTGCCAGCAGTTTAGAAATCCTAGCGGGAGGCCGAGGTGAGCAGTTCTTC